This is a list of T cell receptor beta chains from one sample in a study of beta chain features in type 1 diabetes. Sequencing was performed with immunoSEQ multiplex PCR; in TCRdb, only in-frame clones are kept and a portion is missing. The profile shows 600,000 to 750,000 clones, around an eighth of them singletons. The sequenced sample was naive CD4+ T cells from blood. The receptors stem from a man aged 25 to 45 with type 1 diabetes. Both conserved end residues are part of each CDR3. D genes are given only for firm matches. Not every row has a clone size; where given, it reads once, few, many or a size class.

size	D	V	J	DNA	CDR3
few	.	TRBV7-2	TRBJ2-7	TGTGCCAGCAGCTTAGCCACAGGAACCTACGAGCAGTACTTC	CASSLATGTYEQYF
.	TRBD1	TRBV7-8	TRBJ2-3	TGTGCCAGCAGCAAGATCCCGGGACAGCCCACAGATACGCAGTATTTT	CASSKIPGQPTDTQYF
few	.	TRBV5-1	TRBJ2-3	TGCGCCAGCAGCTTGGGGGAGACGGTTAGCACAGATACGCAGTATTTT	CASSLGETVSTDTQYF
.	.	TRBV5-1	TRBJ1-6	TGCGCCAGCAGCTTGGATGTTGGGTCGTATAATTCACCCCTCCACTTT	CASSLDVGSYNSPLHF
few	.	TRBV2	TRBJ1-2	TGTGCCAGCAGTACCAGCAGCCGTAGCTATGGCTACACCTTC	CASSTSSRSYGYTF
few	TRBD1	TRBV4-3	TRBJ2-1	TGCGCCAGCAGCCAGGGGACAGGGAAGGCAGTGCAGTTCTTC	CASSQGTGKAVQFF
.	.	TRBV4-1	TRBJ2-3	TGCGCCAGCAGCCAAGAATCCGGTACTACTAGCACAGATACGCAGTATTTT	CASSQESGTTSTDTQYF
few	TRBD1	TRBV9	TRBJ2-1	TGTGCCAGCAGCGTAGGGACAGGGGGCCTTTCCCCTGACAATGAGCAGTTCTTC	CASSVGTGGLSPDNEQFF
.	TRBD2	TRBV14	TRBJ2-3	TGTGCCAGCAGCCAAGATCTGCCTAGCGGGGGTAGGGCAGATACGCAGTATTTT	CASSQDLPSGGRADTQYF
.	.	TRBV7-2	TRBJ1-5	TGTGCCAGCAGCTTAGGCGGGGATCAGCCCCAGCATTTT	CASSLGGDQPQHF
.	.	TRBV6-6	TRBJ2-3	TGTGCCAGCAGTGCTGATATATCCAACCCAACAGCGCAGTATTTT	CASSADISNPTAQYF
.	.	TRBV4-2	TRBJ2-1	TGTGCCAGCAGCCAAGCCATCGATCAGAGTAGGCTATACAATGAGCAGTTCTTC	CASSQAIDQSRLYNEQFF
few	TRBD1	TRBV29-1	TRBJ2-1	TGCAGCGTGGCAGGACAGGGGAACAATGAGCAGTTCTTC	CSVAGQGNNEQFF
.	TRBD1	TRBV28	TRBJ2-1	TGTGCCAGCACGGGACAGGGGGCCTACAATGAGCAGTTCTTC	CASTGQGAYNEQFF
.	.	TRBV6-1	TRBJ2-5	TGTGCCAGCAGTGAAGTCACAGGTTGGTCAGAGACCCAGTACTTC	CASSEVTGWSETQYF
few	TRBD1	TRBV7-2	TRBJ1-5	TGTGCCAGCAGCCCACGACAGGGGTCTGGGCAGCCCCAGCATTTT	CASSPRQGSGQPQHF
few	.	TRBV9	TRBJ1-6	TGTGCCAGCAGCGACCAAGGGCCCCTCCACTTT	CASSDQGPLHF
few	.	TRBV29-1	TRBJ1-1	TGCAGCGTAAGGGCGGGCACTGAAGCTTTCTTT	CSVRAGTEAFF
.	TRBD1	TRBV11-2	TRBJ2-2	TGTGCCAGCAGCTCCCGGACAGGGGGCGCGTTGACCGGGGAGCTGTTTTTT	CASSSRTGGALTGELFF
.	.	TRBV7-9	TRBJ1-4	TGTGCCAGCAGCCCTACCAGGGTCGCAACTAATGAAAAACTGTTTTTT	CASSPTRVATNEKLFF
.	TRBD1	TRBV29-1	TRBJ1-6	TGCAGCGCGGGACAGGGTGATTCACCCCTCCACTTT	CSAGQGDSPLHF
.	.	TRBV6-5	TRBJ1-2	TGTGCCAGCAGTTACGGGGCAGGCTCGGACTATGGCTACACCTTC	CASSYGAGSDYGYTF
few	TRBD1	TRBV9	TRBJ1-4	TGTGCCAGCACCCCAACCGGGACAGCCAATGAAAAACTGTTTTTT	CASTPTGTANEKLFF
few	.	TRBV9	TRBJ2-6	TGTGCCAGCAGCCCCCTGGGAAGTGCTGGGGCCAACGTCCTGACTTTC	CASSPLGSAGANVLTF
.	.	TRBV2	TRBJ2-1	TGTGCCAGCAGTGGGGACGGGGGCAACTACAATGAGCAGTTCTTC	CASSGDGGNYNEQFF
few	.	TRBV9	TRBJ1-5	TGTGCCAGCAGCGGCCCGGGGGCGTGGGAGCCCCAGCATTTT	CASSGPGAWEPQHF
few	TRBD2	TRBV7-2	TRBJ2-3	TGTGCCAGCAGCTTAGCGCTAGCGGGAGTGGTAGATACGCAGTATTTT	CASSLALAGVVDTQYF
.	TRBD1	TRBV2	TRBJ2-2	TGTGCCAGCAGCGATGACAGGGGCACCGGGGAGCTGTTTTTT	CASSDDRGTGELFF
.	.	TRBV4-2	TRBJ2-7	TGTGCCAGCAGCCTTACACCGGGACCCATCTACGAGCAGTACTTC	CASSLTPGPIYEQYF
.	TRBD1	TRBV7-9	TRBJ1-6	TGTGCCAGCAGCCCCCAGGGGGGTGATAATTCACCCCTCCACTTT	CASSPQGGDNSPLHF
few	.	TRBV25-1	TRBJ2-3	TGTGCCACTAGACAGCCTAGCACAGATACGCAGTATTTT	CATRQPSTDTQYF
.	TRBD1	TRBV11-2	TRBJ1-2	TGTGCCAGCAGTCGTCATCAGGGGGAGGCTAATGGCTACACCTTC	CASSRHQGEANGYTF
.	.	TRBV13	TRBJ1-1	TGTGCCAGCAGCTTGGGGGGACGGGAAGCTTTCTTT	CASSLGGREAFF
.	.	TRBV6-5	TRBJ2-2	TGTGCCAGCAGTTACGGGTACGGGGAGCTGTTTTTT	CASSYGYGELFF
.	TRBD2	TRBV9	TRBJ2-5	TGTGCCAGCAGCGTAGTTTTAGCGGGCCTGGAGACCCAGTACTTC	CASSVVLAGLETQYF
few	TRBD1	TRBV4-3	TRBJ1-6	TGCGCCAGCAGTATAGGGACAGTCAATTCACCCCTCCACTTT	CASSIGTVNSPLHF
.	.	TRBV7-2	TRBJ1-5	TGTGCCAGCAGCGGCCGGGACGGCAATCAGCCCCAGCATTTT	CASSGRDGNQPQHF
.	TRBD2	TRBV29-1	TRBJ2-1	TGCAGCGTCGAATGGACTAGCGGGGTTCCAAGCTCCTACAATGAGCAGTTCTTC	CSVEWTSGVPSSYNEQFF
.	.	TRBV7-8	TRBJ2-3	TGTGCCAGCAGTCCTACCGGACGCGATACGCAGTATTTT	CASSPTGRDTQYF